The 25 T cell receptor beta chains in this list originate from one sample, sequenced in a study of CD8 T cells in ankylosing spondylitis. TCRdb passed the 5' RACE reads through MiXCR, listing each CDR3 protein once. Here the sample spans around 150,000 distinct CDR3 sequences, around 19% being singletons. Sequences were obtained from blood, either unsorted or a sorted T cell fraction (not recorded which). The receptors were gathered from a male donor with ankylosing spondylitis or in good health (not recorded which).

The chain is built from TRBV12-3 or TRBV12-4 and TRBJ1-1; TRBD1 is a possible D gene (6 bases). The CDR3 spans 14 residues. V was shortened by 8 bases and J by 0 bases, with 13 bases between the two germline ends. CDR3 in DNA: TGTGCCAGCGGACAGAATCTCATGAACACTGAAGCTTTCTTT. Translating gives CASGQNLMNTEAFF.

The chain has TRBV5-1 and TRBJ2-7; possibly TRBD2 for D (5 bases). CDR1 is SGHRS, CDR2 YFSETQ, per germline. CDR3 size: 16 residues. Trimming pared 5 bases from V and 5 bases from J, leaving 23 bases between. CDR3 coding DNA: TGCGCCAGCAGTCCTATTGACGGGGTACTATTCCACGAGCAGTACTTC. As protein: CASSPIDGVLFHEQYF.

This clonotype was recorded at least ten times. The chain carries TRBV5-5 and TRBJ2-7, with TRBD1 identical over 10 bases. The junction had 5 bases not matched to a gene; V was cut back by 2 bases and J by 3 bases. Germline V gene data show CDR1 as SGHKS and CDR2 as YYEKEE (reference sequence). The CDR3 runs 15 residues. The CDR3 reads CASSLPGTGDYEQYF. The CDR3 DNA reads as TGTGCCAGCAGCTTACCCGGGACAGGGGACTACGAGCAGTACTTC. The complete variable domain, with remaining parts taken from reference TRBV5-5 and TRBJ2-7, reads DAGVTQSPTHLIKTRGQQVTLRCSPISGHKSVSWYQQVLGQGPQFIFQYYEKEERGRGNFPDRFSARQFPNYSSELNVNALLLGDSALYLCASSLPGTGDYEQYFGPGTRLTVT.

The CDR3 is CASSRDREVYEQYF. CDR3 bases: TGTGCCAGCAGTCGGGACAGAGAGGTCTACGAGCAGTACTTC. This chain joins TRBV12-3 or TRBV12-4 and TRBJ2-7, with 7 nucleotides matching TRBD1. V gave up 5 bases and J gave up 3 bases; unmatched junction bases: 7. The CDR3 contains 14 residues.

The rearrangement links TRBV3-1 to TRBJ2-1; no reliable D call. Germline CDR1 is LGHDT and CDR2 is YNNKEL (reference sequence). The V end was cut by 11 bases, the J end by 0 bases, with 23 bases between. The CDR3 is 17 amino acids. The CDR3 DNA is TGTGCCTCCACCCAAGATCGAGGCGCCAGCTCCTACAATGAGCAGTTCTTC. Amino acid sequence: CASTQDRGASSYNEQFF.

This clonotype was seen only a few times. The chain carries TRBV11-1 and TRBJ1-6; 7 bases match TRBD1. CDR1 SGHAT and CDR2 FQDESV come from the germline V gene (reference sequence). CDR3 length: 18 amino acids. The V gene end was trimmed by 3 bases and the J gene end by 1 base; junction bases not matched to a gene: 9. The chain's CDR3 is CASSFRKAGGSYNSPLHF. The DNA for the CDR3 is TGTGCCAGCAGCTTTCGGAAGGCAGGGGGATCCTATAATTCACCCCTCCACTTT.

Notes on this clonotype: A read error may be the cause here, since a much bigger clone is one base away. This chain uses TRBV20-1 with TRBJ2-1, with D unclear. The CDR3 has 14 residues. The ends were cut back, 5 bases at V and 6 bases at J, with 17 bases in the middle. Germline-derived CDR1 and CDR2 are DFQATT and SNEGSKA (reference sequence). The CDR3 reads CSAPDPPGGNEQFF. In nucleotides, the CDR3 is TGCAGTGCTCCCGACCCTCCGGGTGGCAATGAGCAGTTCTTC.

This clonotype was observed at least ten times. This sequence joins TRBV20-1 and TRBJ2-1; TRBD2 aligns across 7 bases. Germline V gives CDR1 DFQATT, CDR2 SNEGSKA (reference sequence). The trim removed 6 bases at V and 9 bases at J, leaving 8 bases unmatched. This CDR3 spans 12 amino acids. CDR3 nucleotides: TGCAGTGCCAGCGGGCTAGCGGTTGAGCAGTTCTTC. Its translation: CSASGLAVEQFF.

The chain joins TRBV18 to TRBJ2-7, with D perhaps TRBD2 (5 bases). Germline assignment: CDR1 KGHSH and CDR2 LQKENI. This CDR3 region has 16 residues. The V and J ends lost 7 bases and 0 bases respectively, with 19 bases between them. The CDR3 here is CASWADFGEYSYEQYF. The DNA of the CDR3 is TGTGCCAGCTGGGCGGACTTTGGGGAGTACTCCTACGAGCAGTACTTC.

In this sample, this clonotype turned up a few times. The chain is built from TRBV12-3 or TRBV12-4 and TRBJ1-1; D unclear. CDR3 length equals 13 residues. Trimming cost V 6 bases and J 1 base, with 9 bases left between them. The CDR3 region is CASSGRKNTEAFF. The CDR3 coding sequence is TGTGCCAGCAGCGGGCGGAAGAACACTGAAGCTTTCTTT.

This sequence joins TRBV29-1 and TRBJ2-7; 9 bases fit TRBD2. V shed 6 bases, J shed 5 bases, and the junction held 5 bases outside the gene matches. CDR1 is SQVTM, CDR2 ANQGSEA, per germline. The CDR3 extends over 12 amino acids. CDR3 sequence reads: CSVGGLADEQYF. The CDR3, as DNA: TGCAGCGTGGGGGGACTAGCAGACGAGCAGTACTTC.

This clonotype was seen repeatedly, ten times or more. This chain joins TRBV2 and TRBJ1-1; the match to TRBD1 covers 11 bases. V was pared by 8 bases and J by 4 bases, with 3 bases of the junction left unmatched. Per germline, CDR1 SNHLY and CDR2 FYNNEI. This CDR3 spans 13 amino acids. The CDR3 here is CASRDRGFTEAFF. The CDR3, as DNA: TGTGCCAGCCGGGACAGGGGGTTCACTGAAGCTTTCTTT. Full variable domain (outside the CDR3, taken from reference TRBV2 and TRBJ1-1): EPEVTQTPSHQVTQMGQEVILRCVPISNHLYFYWYRQILGQKVEFLVSFYNNEISEKSEIFDDQFSVERPDGSNFTLKIRSTKLEDSAMYFCASRDRGFTEAFFGQGTRLTVV.

This clonotype came up many times. This chain connects TRBV5-1 to TRBJ2-1; 7 nucleotides agree with TRBD2. CDR1 and CDR2 (germline): SGHRS, YFSETQ. J was trimmed by 9 bases and V by 7 bases; bases with no gene match: 10. The CDR3 consists of 13 residues. CDR3 amino acids: CASPGLPCCEQFF. The DNA of the CDR3 is TGCGCCAGCCCGGGACTACCTTGTTGTGAGCAGTTCTTC.

This clonotype turned up a few times. The J gene is TRBJ1-4, the V gene TRBV20-1, with D possibly being TRBD1 (5 bases). CDR3 length equals 13 residues. Germline-derived CDR1 and CDR2 are DFQATT and SNEGSKA (reference sequence). The V end was cut by 6 bases, the J end by 4 bases, with 12 bases between. CDR3 in amino acids: CSAGGMGNEKLFF. CDR3 nucleotide sequence: TGCAGTGCGGGGGGGATGGGTAATGAAAAACTGTTTTTT.

This clonotype was counted many times. This sequence joins TRBV5-1 and TRBJ2-1, with D perhaps TRBD1 (6 bases). The CDR3 sequence is 14 residues long. Deletions cut 4 bases from V and 1 base from J, with 9 bases between. From germline, CDR1 is SGHRS and CDR2 YFSETQ. CDR3 loop: CASSEDRSYNEQFF. The CDR3 DNA follows: TGCGCCAGCAGCGAGGACAGATCCTACAATGAGCAGTTCTTC. Variable domain in full (rest from reference TRBV5-1 and TRBJ2-1): KAGVTQTPRYLIKTRGQQVTLSCSPISGHRSVSWYQQTPGQGLQFLFEYFSETQRNKGNFPGRFSGRQFSNSRSEMNVSTLELGDSALYLCASSEDRSYNEQFFGPGTRLTVL.

This clonotype was observed many times. The rearrangement joins TRBV20-1 to TRBJ1-2; D unclear. Germline CDR1 reads DFQATT; CDR2 reads SNEGSKA (reference sequence). This CDR3 comprises 12 residues. Trimming took off 6 bases at V and 4 bases at J, with 12 bases between the two ends. This chain's CDR3 is CSAHNELYGYTF. The DNA of the CDR3 is TGCAGTGCGCATAATGAGCTCTATGGCTACACCTTC.

This chain links TRBV20-1 with TRBJ2-3; maybe TRBD1 (6 bases). The CDR3 totals 14 residues. Trimming took off 7 bases at V and 2 bases at J, with 16 bases between the two ends. In germline, CDR1 is DFQATT, CDR2 SNEGSKA (reference sequence). The CDR3 coding sequence is TGCAGTGTTGCGCCCAGGACAGACACAGATACGCAGTATTTT. It is translated as CSVAPRTDTDTQYF.

This clonotype was counted many times. The rearrangement uses TRBV28 and TRBJ1-4, with no clear D. Looked up from germline, CDR1 is MDHEN and CDR2 is SYDVKM. With 1 base removed from V and 5 bases from J, the gap between germline ends came to 2 bases. The CDR3 totals 12 residues. The CDR3 DNA sequence: TGTGCCAGCAGTTTATTGAATGAAAAACTGTTTTTT. As protein: CASSLLNEKLFF.

In its sample, this clonotype was seen many times. This sequence joins TRBV10-3 and TRBJ1-6, with D tentatively TRBD1 (5 bases). Germline-derived CDR1 and CDR2 are ENHRY and SYGVKD. V was trimmed by 6 bases and J by 6 bases, leaving 15 bases between them. CDR3 length: 15 residues. The CDR3 nucleotides read TGTGCCATCAGAGAATCGGGACCGACTAATTCACCCCTCCACTTT. This encodes CAIRESGPTNSPLHF.

The sample holds many counts of this clonotype. The chain combines TRBV5-1 with TRBJ2-1; TRBD2 matches at 13 bases. There are 19 residues in the CDR3. Germline V gene sequence: CDR1 SGHRS, CDR2 YFSETQ. V was pared by 4 bases and J by 14 bases, with 24 bases of the junction left unmatched. The CDR3 loop reads CASSRSFSGTSGDGVDEFF. DNA of the CDR3: TGCGCCAGCAGCCGTTCTTTTTCCGGGACTAGCGGGGACGGAGTGGATGAGTTCTTC.

The rearrangement joins TRBV5-1 to TRBJ2-2; possibly TRBD1 for D (5 bases). V was pared by 0 bases and J by 4 bases, with 13 bases between. Germline values: CDR1 SGHRS, CDR2 YFSETQ. The CDR3 is 16 residues long. CDR3 nucleotide sequence: TGCGCCAGCAGCTTGGATTTGGGGCGCGTCACCGGGGAGCTGTTTTTT. Protein: CASSLDLGRVTGELFF. The full variable domain, completed using reference TRBV5-1 and TRBJ2-2, is KAGVTQTPRYLIKTRGQQVTLSCSPISGHRSVSWYQQTPGQGLQFLFEYFSETQRNKGNFPGRFSGRQFSNSRSEMNVSTLELGDSALYLCASSLDLGRVTGELFFGEGSRLTVL.

The table lists this clonotype with many counts. This CDR3 reads CAISPAGTPSYNEQFF. The CDR3 DNA follows: TGTGCCATCAGTCCCGCCGGGACTCCCTCCTACAATGAGCAGTTCTTC. The V and J genes are TRBV10-3 and TRBJ2-1; D is possibly TRBD2 (6 bases). Germline V gene sequence: CDR1 ENHRY, CDR2 SYGVKD. V lost 5 bases, J lost 0 bases, and 14 bases lay in between. The length of the CDR3 is 16 residues.

The sample holds many counts of this clonotype. The chain has TRBV29-1 and TRBJ1-1; D is unclear. The V end lost 4 bases, the J end lost 5 bases, and 8 bases lay between the germline ends. Germline V gene lookup returns CDR1 SQVTM and CDR2 ANQGSEA. This CDR3 has 11 residues. CDR3 protein: CSVGTGTEAFF. Here the CDR3 DNA reads TGCAGCGTTGGGACGGGGACTGAAGCTTTCTTT.

V and J are TRBV28 and TRBJ2-1, with a tentative D call TRBD2 (6 bases). The length of the CDR3 is 15 residues. V was clipped by 6 bases and J by 0 bases, with 12 bases between them. Germline V CDR1 and CDR2: MDHEN, SYDVKM. CDR3 DNA sequence: TGTGCCAGCAGGCGACTAGTGGGCTCCTACAATGAGCAGTTCTTC. Translated: CASRRLVGSYNEQFF.

This chain links TRBV24-1 with TRBJ2-2; D unresolved. Germline CDR1 reads KGHDR; CDR2 reads SFDVKD. This CDR3 contains 14 residues. Deletions cut 12 bases from V and 5 bases from J, with 18 bases between. CDR3 amino acids: CAAPVKWKTGELFF. The CDR3 nucleotides are TGTGCCGCCCCGGTCAAATGGAAAACCGGGGAGCTGTTTTTT.